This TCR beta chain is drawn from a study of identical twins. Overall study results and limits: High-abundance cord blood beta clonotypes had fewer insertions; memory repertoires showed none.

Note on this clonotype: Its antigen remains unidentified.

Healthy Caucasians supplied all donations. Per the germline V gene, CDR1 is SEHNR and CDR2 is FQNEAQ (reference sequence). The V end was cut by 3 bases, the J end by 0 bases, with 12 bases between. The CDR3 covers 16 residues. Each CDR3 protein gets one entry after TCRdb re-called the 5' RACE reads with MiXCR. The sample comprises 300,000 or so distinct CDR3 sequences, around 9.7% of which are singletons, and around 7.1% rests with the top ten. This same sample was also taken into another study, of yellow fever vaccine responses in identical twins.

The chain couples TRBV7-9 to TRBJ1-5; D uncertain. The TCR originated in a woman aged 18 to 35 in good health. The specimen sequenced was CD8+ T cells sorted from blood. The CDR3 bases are TGTGCCAGCAGCTTCGGGCCCGGATCTAGCAATCAGCCCCAGCATTTT. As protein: CASSFGPGSSNQPQHF.